This record covers a single T cell receptor beta chain. The antigen remains unidentified. Germline assignment: CDR1 MNHEY and CDR2 SMNVEV (reference sequence). The CDR3 is 13 amino acids. The record originates from a study of T cells expressing NK-cell markers. On the study more broadly: Sorted CD3+CD56-NKG2C+, CD3+CD56+NKG2C+ and CD3+CD56+NKG2C- T cells supplied the TCR beta repertoires. Study-level findings and limits: The dominant NKG2C+ clonotypes represented roughly 1.0-7.5% of CD8+ T cells in five or six donors.

Each CDR3 protein gets one entry in TCRdb, which reprocessed the 5' RACE reads and gives no DNA. This table lists 300,000 to 500,000 distinct CDR3 sequences. This receptor was obtained from a woman aged 50 to 65 in good health. This sequence joins TRBV27 and TRBJ2-4; TCRdb returns TRBD1, unconfirmable since there is no DNA. Sequencing was performed on blood T cells: a sorted CD56 or NKG2C T cell subset, CD4+ or CD8+ T cells, or bulk PBMC T cells (not recorded which). This CDR3 reads CASYGPPKNIQYF.